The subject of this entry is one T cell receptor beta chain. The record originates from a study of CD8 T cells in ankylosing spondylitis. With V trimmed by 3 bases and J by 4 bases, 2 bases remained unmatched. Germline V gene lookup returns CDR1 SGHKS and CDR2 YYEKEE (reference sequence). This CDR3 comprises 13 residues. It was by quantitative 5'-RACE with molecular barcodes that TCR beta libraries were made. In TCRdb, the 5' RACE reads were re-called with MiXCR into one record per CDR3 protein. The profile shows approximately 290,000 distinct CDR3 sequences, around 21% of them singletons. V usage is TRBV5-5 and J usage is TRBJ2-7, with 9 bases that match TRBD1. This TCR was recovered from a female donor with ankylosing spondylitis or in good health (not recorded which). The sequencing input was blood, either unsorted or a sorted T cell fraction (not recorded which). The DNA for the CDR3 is TGTGCCAGCAGCTCCGACAGGGGGTACGAGCAGTACTTC. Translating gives CASSSDRGYEQYF.